This entry is about one TCR beta chain. Some clones are missing from TCRdb's copy, which holds only in-frame ones; the method was immunoSEQ multiplex PCR. The sample yields 100,000 to 150,000 clones, 85% to 95% seen once. J was trimmed by 4 bases and V by 0 bases; bases with no gene match: 5. This CDR3 has 17 residues. CDR1 and CDR2 (germline): SGHTA, FQGNSA. This record belongs to a study of control samples from healthy donors and cancer patients. This TCR was sampled from a man between 50 and 59 years old with head and neck cancer. This rearrangement joins TRBV7-2 to TRBJ2-2; 10 nucleotides match TRBD2. Sequences were obtained from PBMCs. The DNA of the CDR3 is TGTGCCAGCAGCTTAGCGGCTAGCGGGGGTAGCACCGGGGAGCTGTTTTTT. It specifies CASSLAASGGSTGELFF. Combining the CDR3 with reference TRBV7-2 and TRBJ2-2 gives the whole variable domain GAGVSQSPSNKVTEKGKDVELRCDPISGHTALYWYRQSLGQGLEFLIYFQGNSAPDKSGLPSDRFSAERTGGSVSTLTIQRTQQEDSAVYLCASSLAASGGSTGELFFGEGSRLTVL.